This T cell receptor (beta chain) was retrieved from a study of blood T cell repertoires in COVID-19. Study context: Samples of COVID-19 (acute and convalescent) were obtained from the United States, Italy and Spain. Sources were T cells, B-cell-depleted T cells, or PBMCs; the material itself was cDNA or gDNA.

Germline loops: CDR1 SGHRS, CDR2 YFSETQ. V trimming: 0 bases; J trimming: 6 bases; junction bases outside the gene matches: 6. The CDR3 totals 15 residues. Profiled with immunoSEQ multiplex PCR; TCRdb holds only in-frame clones, not every one. The profile shows fewer than 200,000 clones, 76% of them singletons. The V and J genes are TRBV5-1 and TRBJ2-5; TRBD1 matches 9 bases. This clonotype originated in a woman of 80 years or more with acute or convalescent COVID-19. The sample consisted of peripheral blood. The CDR3 sequence: CASSLEGQGMKTQYF. The CDR3 DNA sequence: TGCGCCAGCAGCTTGGAGGGACAGGGAATGAAGACCCAGTACTTC. Looking up the rest from reference TRBV5-1 and TRBJ2-5 gives the full variable domain: KAGVTQTPRYLIKTRGQQVTLSCSPISGHRSVSWYQQTPGQGLQFLFEYFSETQRNKGNFPGRFSGRQFSNSRSEMNVSTLELGDSALYLCASSLEGQGMKTQYFGPGTRLLVL.